A selection of T cell receptor beta chains follows, all from one sample in a study of hypomethylating agent response in myelodysplastic syndrome. The repertoire was sequenced with immunoSEQ multiplex PCR; TCRdb's copy has only in-frame clones and lacks some. The table lists 2,500 to 3,000 clones, 82% of them singletons. Sequences were derived from bone marrow, sampled before or after starting hypomethylating agent treatment for myelodysplastic syndrome (not recorded which). These receptor sequences come from a human donor with myelodysplastic syndrome. Both conserved end residues are part of each CDR3. The order of the fields is CDR3 protein, CDR3 DNA, J gene, D gene, V gene, clone size. A D gene is named only where the DNA matches it firmly. Some rows have no size entry. The others give once, few or many, or a class for an expanded clone.

CDR3: CSVDAGGSYGYTF
DNA: TGCAGCGTTGATGCAGGGGGTTCCTATGGCTACACCTTC
J: TRBJ1-2
D: TRBD1
V: TRBV29-1
size: .

CDR3: CASSTRSGWNPRETQYF
DNA: TGTGCCAGCAGCACACGAAGCGGGTGGAACCCAAGGGAGACCCAGTACTTC
J: TRBJ2-5
D: .
V: TRBV5-6
size: .

CDR3: CASTPSGRVRGKGYTF
DNA: TGTGCCAGTACCCCCTCGGGCCGGGTACGGGGAAAGGGCTACACCTTC
J: TRBJ1-2
D: .
V: TRBV19
size: .

CDR3: CASSLRASRGAYNEQFF
DNA: TGTGCCAGCAGCTTACGTGCGTCGCGGGGGGCCTACAATGAGCAGTTCTTC
J: TRBJ2-1
D: TRBD2
V: TRBV7-6
size: .

CDR3: CASSLGLSGNTIYF
DNA: TGTGCCAGCAGCTTGGGGCTGTCTGGAAACACCATATATTTT
J: TRBJ1-3
D: .
V: TRBV7-6
size: .

CDR3: CASSLAWGNSYEQYF
DNA: TGTGCCAGCAGCTTAGCATGGGGGAACTCCTACGAGCAGTACTTC
J: TRBJ2-7
D: .
V: TRBV11-2
size: .

CDR3: CASSEFRGANYGYTF
DNA: TGTGCCAGCAGTGAATTCCGGGGGGCTAACTATGGCTACACCTTC
J: TRBJ1-2
D: .
V: TRBV2
size: .

CDR3: CASSPFGTPGFPYEQYF
DNA: TGTGCCAGCAGTCCCTTCGGGACGCCCGGGTTTCCCTACGAGCAGTACTTC
J: TRBJ2-7
D: .
V: TRBV5-6
size: once

CDR3: CASSFRRGSTDTQYF
DNA: TGTGCCAGCAGCTTTCGGCGGGGGAGCACAGATACGCAGTATTTT
J: TRBJ2-3
D: TRBD2
V: TRBV11-2
size: .

CDR3: CASEVPDVYGYTF
DNA: TGTGCCAGCGAGGTTCCGGACGTCTATGGCTACACCTTC
J: TRBJ1-2
D: .
V: TRBV6-1
size: once

CDR3: CASSISGGAGTDTQYF
DNA: TGTGCCAGCAGTATCAGCGGGGGGGCCGGGACAGATACGCAGTATTTT
J: TRBJ2-3
D: TRBD2
V: TRBV6-4
size: .